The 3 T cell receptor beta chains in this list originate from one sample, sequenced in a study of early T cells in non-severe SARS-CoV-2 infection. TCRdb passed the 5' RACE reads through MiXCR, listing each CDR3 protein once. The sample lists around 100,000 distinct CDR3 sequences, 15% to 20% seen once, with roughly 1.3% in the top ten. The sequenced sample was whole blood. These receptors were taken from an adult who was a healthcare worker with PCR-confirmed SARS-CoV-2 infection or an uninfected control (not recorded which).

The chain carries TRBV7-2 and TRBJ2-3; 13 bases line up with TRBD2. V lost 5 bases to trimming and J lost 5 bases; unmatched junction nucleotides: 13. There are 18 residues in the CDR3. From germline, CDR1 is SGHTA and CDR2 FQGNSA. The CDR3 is CASSIRTSGGLRVDTQYF. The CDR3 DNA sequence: TGTGCCAGCAGCATAAGGACTAGCGGGGGCCTCCGGGTAGATACGCAGTATTTT.

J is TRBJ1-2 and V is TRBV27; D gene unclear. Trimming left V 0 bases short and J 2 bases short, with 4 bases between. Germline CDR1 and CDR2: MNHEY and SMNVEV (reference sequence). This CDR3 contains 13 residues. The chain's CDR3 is CASSLSGNYGYTF. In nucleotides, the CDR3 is TGTGCCAGCAGTTTATCAGGGAACTATGGCTACACCTTC.

CDR3 protein: CSARDTESSYNEQFF. The DNA of the CDR3 is TGCAGTGCTAGAGATACGGAGAGCTCCTACAATGAGCAGTTCTTC. The chain couples TRBV20-1 to TRBJ2-1; D unclear. The V gene's germline CDR1 is DFQATT and CDR2 SNEGSKA (reference sequence). V was clipped by 0 bases and J by 0 bases, with 9 bases between them. CDR3 length equals 15 residues.